Each of the 30 T cell receptor beta chains below was sequenced from the same sample in a study of blood T cell repertoires in COVID-19. Profiling relied on immunoSEQ multiplex PCR, and the TCRdb table lists in-frame clones only, not all of them. In the table there are 150,000 to 200,000 clones, over 75% of which are singletons. The sequenced material came from peripheral blood. The source of these receptors is a woman aged 80 or older with acute or convalescent COVID-19.

The chain employs TRBV5-1 and TRBJ2-2; no reliable D call. Trimming pared 5 bases from V and 3 bases from J, leaving 8 bases between. Germline values: CDR1 SGHRS, CDR2 YFSETQ. This CDR3 spans 13 amino acids. In DNA form, the CDR3 reads TGCGCCAGCAGGGTTGCGGACACCGGGGAGCTGTTTTTT. Translating it yields CASRVADTGELFF.

V is TRBV19 and J is TRBJ1-2; 11 bases align to TRBD1. J lost 4 bases, V lost 5 bases, and 12 bases had no gene match. The length of the CDR3 is 17 residues. The germline V gene has CDR1 LNHDA and CDR2 SQIVND (reference sequence). The CDR3 protein is CASSPWTGGRAIYGYTF. In DNA, the CDR3 is TGTGCCAGTAGTCCCTGGACAGGGGGCCGCGCCATCTATGGCTACACCTTC.

The CDR3 bases are TGTGCCAGCAGTTACTCAGGGGGCAGGGGCGGCTACACCTTC. This translates into CASSYSGGRGGYTF. The chain employs TRBV6-5 and TRBJ1-2, with TRBD1 identical over 7 bases. V lost 0 bases to trimming and J lost 8 bases; unmatched junction nucleotides: 6. Germline CDR1 reads MNHEY; CDR2 reads SVGAGI. This CDR3 has 14 amino acids.

Points on this clone: The same CDR3 is also encoded by other DNA sequences in this sample. The chain couples TRBV7-2 to TRBJ1-6, with D perhaps TRBD1 (5 bases). The V end was cut by 1 base, the J end by 7 bases, with 8 bases between. The CDR3 contains 14 residues. Per the germline V gene, CDR1 is SGHTA and CDR2 is FQGNSA. CDR3 coding DNA: TGTGCCAGCAGCTTAGGCCGGGGGAATTCACCCCTCCACTTT. It is translated as CASSLGRGNSPLHF.

This clone was seen a handful of times. V is TRBV11-2 and J is TRBJ2-7; 16 bases are a match to TRBD2. J gave up 1 base and V 5 bases, and 11 bases lay outside the gene matches. This CDR3 spans 19 amino acids. Per germline, CDR1 SGHAT and CDR2 FQNNGV. The CDR3 DNA reads TGTGCCAGCAGCCGCCGGGGACTAGCGGGAGGGCCCCAGTCCTACGAGCAGTACTTC. Its protein product is CASSRRGLAGGPQSYEQYF.

Turning to this clone: At the DNA level, this CDR3 is encoded by other sequences in the same sample as well. The genes are TRBV9 and TRBJ2-1; TRBD2 aligns across 9 bases. Germline V gives CDR1 SGDLS, CDR2 YYNGEE. This CDR3 has 15 residues. J lost 4 bases, V lost 0 bases, and 2 bases had no gene match. Here the CDR3 reads CASSVALAGYNEQFF. In DNA, the CDR3 is TGTGCCAGCAGCGTAGCGCTAGCGGGATACAATGAGCAGTTCTTC.

This clone was detected a few times. The chain uses TRBV6-5 and TRBJ1-2, with 7 nucleotides matching TRBD1. The CDR3 contains 14 residues. Per the germline V gene, CDR1 is MNHEY and CDR2 is SVGAGI. With 0 bases clipped from V and 8 bases from J, the junction kept 6 bases outside the gene matches. The DNA for the CDR3 is TGTGCCAGCAGTTACTCGACAGGGTCGGGGGGCTACACCTTC. It codes for CASSYSTGSGGYTF.

The CDR3 nucleotides read TGTGCCAGAAGCTTGGCCAACCCCCTTGGCCAGTTCTTC. Amino acid sequence: CARSLANPLGQFF. The chain couples TRBV5-3 to TRBJ2-1; D not certain. TRBV5-3 is an ORF for which the function is uncertain. The CDR3 length is 13 residues. Trimming removed 0 bases at V and 13 bases at J, with 14 bases between.

This clone was seen a single time. V and J are TRBV7-2 and TRBJ2-7; maybe TRBD1 (5 bases). The CDR3 runs 15 residues. CDR1 and CDR2 (germline): SGHTA, FQGNSA. V dropped 2 bases and J dropped 5 bases, with 16 bases sitting between them. In nucleotides, the CDR3 is TGTGCCAGCAGCTTAAATGGGGCCCATAGGGACGAGCAGTACTTC. Residues: CASSLNGAHRDEQYF.

The gene calls are TRBV6-5 and TRBJ1-4, with 7 bases matching TRBD1. Per germline, CDR1 MNHEY and CDR2 SVGAGI. This CDR3 has 16 amino acids. J lost 3 bases, V lost 0 bases, and 4 bases had no gene match. DNA of the CDR3: TGTGCCAGCAGTTACTCGCAGGGGGGATCTAATGAAAAACTGTTTTTT. As protein: CASSYSQGGSNEKLFF.

The chain employs TRBV19 and TRBJ2-7; 9 bases are a match to TRBD1. CDR1 is LNHDA, CDR2 SQIVND, per germline (reference sequence). There are 14 residues in the CDR3. With V trimmed by 9 bases and J by 0 bases, 6 bases remained unmatched. The CDR3 spells CASTRDRDSYEQYF. The DNA of the CDR3 is TGTGCCAGCACCCGGGACAGGGACTCCTACGAGCAGTACTTC.

Written as DNA, the CDR3 is TGTGCCAGCAGTTACTCAGCAGGGGATGGTTCACCCCTCCACTTT. Its translation is CASSYSAGDGSPLHF. The chain combines TRBV6-5 with TRBJ1-6; possibly TRBD1 for D (6 bases). CDR3 length: 15 amino acids. Trimming left V 0 bases short and J 9 bases short, with 12 bases between. Germline V gene data show CDR1 as MNHEY and CDR2 as SVGAGI.

As to this clone: The junction departs from germline at one end; a sequencing error may be responsible. In the same sample, other DNA sequences code for this CDR3. The V call is TRBV10-3, the J call TRBJ2-2; possible D gene TRBD1, 6 bases. This CDR3 has 14 amino acids. Germline-derived CDR1 and CDR2 are ENHRY and SYGVKD. The CDR3 is CAITEGDTDGELFF. In DNA form, the CDR3 reads TGTGCCATCACCGAAGGGGACACGGACGGGGAGCTATTTTTT.

V gene TRBV4-1 combines with J gene TRBJ1-2; tentatively, D is TRBD1 (5 bases). The V end lost 0 bases, the J end lost 5 bases, and 16 bases lay between the germline ends. Germline CDR1 MGHRA, CDR2 YSYEKL. The CDR3 is 16 residues long. The CDR3, as DNA: TGCGCCAGCAGCCAAGATATTCCGCGGGGGGGGTATGGCTACACCTTC. It yields the protein CASSQDIPRGGYGYTF.

This chain joins TRBV4-3 and TRBJ1-6, with D hard to call. Germline V CDR1 and CDR2: LGHNA, YSLEER. The CDR3 extends over 14 amino acids. V was pared by 0 bases and J by 7 bases, with 7 bases between. The CDR3 sequence is CASSQDVQNSPLHF. DNA for the CDR3: TGCGCCAGCAGCCAAGATGTCCAGAATTCACCCCTCCACTTT.

This clone appeared a few times. The CDR3: CASSLLQAQPQHF. In DNA form, the CDR3 reads TGTGCCAGCAGCTTGTTGCAGGCGCAGCCCCAGCATTTT. The rearrangement uses TRBV5-6 and TRBJ1-5; D call uncertain. Trimming left V 1 base short and J 7 bases short, with 9 bases between. Germline V gives CDR1 SGHDT, CDR2 YYEEEE. This CDR3 spans 13 amino acids.

The chain uses TRBV9 and TRBJ2-1; 10 positions agree with TRBD2. The germline CDR1 and CDR2 sequences are SGDLS and YYNGEE. The CDR3 sequence is 14 residues long. Trimming at V came to 1 base and at J to 9 bases, leaving 4 bases not matched to a gene. The chain's CDR3 is CASSVSGGAGEQFF. The CDR3 bases are TGTGCCAGCAGCGTAAGCGGGGGGGCTGGTGAGCAGTTCTTC.

The chain couples TRBV24-1 to TRBJ2-5; 12 bases map to TRBD2. Per germline, CDR1 KGHDR and CDR2 SFDVKD. This CDR3 is 16 amino acids long. Losses at the gene ends were 4 bases for V and 5 bases for J; bases not matched to a gene: 7. The CDR3 bases are TGTGCCACCAGTGACCCGGGACTAGCGGGCGTTGAGACCCAGTACTTC. This translates into CATSDPGLAGVETQYF.

A single count supports this clone. J is TRBJ1-1 and V is TRBV19; TRBD1 matches at 9 bases. Germline CDR1 is LNHDA and CDR2 is SQIVND (reference sequence). The CDR3 runs to 14 residues. The J segment lost 5 bases and the V segment lost 5 bases, leaving 6 bases of the junction unmatched. The CDR3 here is CASSPRTGETEAFF. In nucleotides, the CDR3 is TGTGCCAGTAGTCCTAGGACAGGGGAAACTGAAGCTTTCTTT.

The chain joins TRBV19 to TRBJ1-1; no definite D call. V lost 1 base, J lost 4 bases, and 13 bases lay in between. Germline V gives CDR1 LNHDA, CDR2 SQIVND (reference sequence). The CDR3 is 15 residues long. The CDR3 DNA sequence: TGTGCCAGTAGTATAGTAAAACCACGGAGCACTGAAGCTTTCTTT. It encodes CASSIVKPRSTEAFF.

This clone was observed once. Here the CDR3 DNA reads TGCGCCAGCAGCTCCAGACTAGCGGGAGGGAACTACGAGCAGTACTTC. It is translated as CASSSRLAGGNYEQYF. V gene TRBV5-1 combines with J gene TRBJ2-7; TRBD2 agrees at 14 bases. This CDR3 is built from 16 residues. The trim removed 3 bases at V and 3 bases at J, leaving 5 bases unmatched. Germline V lookup: CDR1 SGHRS, CDR2 YFSETQ.

The chain has TRBV10-3 and TRBJ1-1; D remains unclear. Germline CDR1 and CDR2: ENHRY and SYGVKD. V was pared by 3 bases and J by 10 bases, with 21 bases between. The CDR3 spans 15 residues. The CDR3 reads CAISEEEVGGLGAFF. The DNA for the CDR3 is TGTGCCATCAGTGAAGAGGAGGTAGGAGGCTTGGGAGCTTTCTTT.

The chain employs TRBV19 and TRBJ2-6, with 9 nucleotides matching TRBD1. CDR3 length: 16 residues. The germline gives CDR1 LNHDA, CDR2 SQIVND (reference sequence). V lost 3 bases and J lost 7; bases outside the gene matches: 7. CDR3 residues: CASSMDRGSLANVLTF. CDR3 coding DNA: TGTGCCAGTAGTATGGACAGGGGATCGCTAGCCAACGTCCTGACTTTC.

This chain uses TRBV7-2 with TRBJ2-7, with 14 bases identical to TRBD2. CDR1 and CDR2 from the germline V gene are SGHTA and FQGNSA. The trim removed 5 bases at V and 7 bases at J, leaving 13 bases unmatched. The CDR3 has 17 amino acids. In DNA form, the CDR3 reads TGTGCCAGCAGCCCAGATGGGACTAGCGGGAGCTTAGGGGAGCAGTACTTC. Translated: CASSPDGTSGSLGEQYF.

This chain links TRBV18 with TRBJ1-5; weak D call: TRBD1 (5 bases). Trimming took off 3 bases at V and 2 bases at J, with 8 bases between the two ends. Germline CDR1 and CDR2: KGHSH and LQKENI. The CDR3 length is 14 residues. For the CDR3, the DNA is TGTGCCAGCTCACCGACAGAGGGCAATCAGCCCCAGCATTTT. Its translation is CASSPTEGNQPQHF.

This clone appeared once. The chain employs TRBV18 and TRBJ2-5; 11 bases map to TRBD1. This CDR3 comprises 17 residues. J was trimmed by 4 bases and V by 0 bases; bases with no gene match: 7. Per the germline V gene, CDR1 is KGHSH and CDR2 is LQKENI. CDR3 amino acids: CASSPPADRGRGETQYF. For the CDR3, the DNA is TGTGCCAGCTCACCACCGGCGGACAGGGGGCGAGGAGAGACCCAGTACTTC. Looking up the rest from reference TRBV18 and TRBJ2-5 gives the full variable domain: NAGVMQNPRHLVRRRGQEARLRCSPMKGHSHVYWYRQLPEEGLKFMVYLQKENIIDESGMPKERFSAEFPKEGPSILRIQQVVRGDSAAYFCASSPPADRGRGETQYFGPGTRLLVL.

This clone has just a few counts. CDR3 in amino acids: CASSDPVRGQGALETQYF. The DNA of the CDR3 is TGTGCCAGCAGCGACCCGGTGCGGGGACAGGGGGCGTTAGAGACCCAGTACTTC. The rearrangement links TRBV9 to TRBJ2-5; 12 nucleotides align to TRBD1. Losses at the gene ends were 3 bases for V and 4 bases for J; bases not matched to a gene: 13. The CDR3 contains 18 residues. CDR1 is SGDLS, CDR2 YYNGEE, per germline.

The rearrangement joins TRBV30 to TRBJ1-5, with D possibly matching TRBD1 (5 bases). Germline CDR1 reads GTSNPN; CDR2 reads SVGIG (reference sequence). V shed 2 bases and J shed 4 bases, with 9 bases lying between them. CDR3 length: 13 residues. Written as DNA, the CDR3 is TGTGCCTGGAGTAGGGCAGGGAATCAGCCCCAGCATTTT. Its translation: CAWSRAGNQPQHF. Looking up the rest from reference TRBV30 and TRBJ1-5 gives the full variable domain: SQTIHQWPATLVQPVGSPLSLECTVEGTSNPNLYWYRQAAGRGLQLLFYSVGIGQISSEVPQNLSASRPQDRQFILSSKKLLLSDSGFYLCAWSRAGNQPQHFGDGTRLSIL.

CDR3 loop: CASSLFQGGQPQHF. CDR3 nucleotide sequence: TGTGCCAGCAGTTTATTTCAGGGAGGTCAGCCCCAGCATTTT. The chain carries TRBV27 and TRBJ1-5, with a possible D match to TRBD1 (5 bases). Trimming pared 1 base from V and 6 bases from J, leaving 10 bases between. The germline V gene encodes CDR1 MNHEY and CDR2 SMNVEV (reference sequence). The CDR3 extends over 14 amino acids.

The rearrangement links TRBV15 to TRBJ1-2; 10 bases are a match to TRBD1. Germline V gives CDR1 LNHNV, CDR2 YYDKDF (reference sequence). This CDR3 is built from 15 residues. The J segment lost 7 bases and the V segment lost 4 bases, leaving 9 bases of the junction unmatched. DNA for the CDR3: TGTGCCACCAGCATAAACCGGGACAGGGGCCTTGGCTACACCTTC. Encoded protein: CATSINRDRGLGYTF.